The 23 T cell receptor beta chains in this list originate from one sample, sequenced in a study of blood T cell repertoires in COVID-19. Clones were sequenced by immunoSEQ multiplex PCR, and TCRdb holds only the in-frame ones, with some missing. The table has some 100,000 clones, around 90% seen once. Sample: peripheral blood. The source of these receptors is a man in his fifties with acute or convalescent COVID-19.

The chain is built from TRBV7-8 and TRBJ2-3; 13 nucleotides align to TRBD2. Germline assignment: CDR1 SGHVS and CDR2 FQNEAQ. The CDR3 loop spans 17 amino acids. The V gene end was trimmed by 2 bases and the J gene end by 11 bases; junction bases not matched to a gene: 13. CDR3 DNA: TGTGCCAGCAGCTTAACCAGGACTAGCGGGGGCCCCGACCTGCAGTATTTT. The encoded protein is CASSLTRTSGGPDLQYF.

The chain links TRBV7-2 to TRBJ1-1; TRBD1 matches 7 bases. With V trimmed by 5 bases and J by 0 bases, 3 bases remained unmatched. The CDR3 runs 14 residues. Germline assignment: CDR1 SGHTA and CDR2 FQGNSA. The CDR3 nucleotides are TGTGCCAGCAGCCAACAGGGGTTGAACACTGAAGCTTTCTTT. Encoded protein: CASSQQGLNTEAFF.

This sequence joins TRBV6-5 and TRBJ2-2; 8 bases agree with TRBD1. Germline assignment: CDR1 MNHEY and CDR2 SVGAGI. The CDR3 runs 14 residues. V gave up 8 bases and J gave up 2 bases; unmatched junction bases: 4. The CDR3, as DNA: TGTGCCAGCCCGGACAGGGAAAACACCGGGGAGCTGTTTTTT. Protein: CASPDRENTGELFF.

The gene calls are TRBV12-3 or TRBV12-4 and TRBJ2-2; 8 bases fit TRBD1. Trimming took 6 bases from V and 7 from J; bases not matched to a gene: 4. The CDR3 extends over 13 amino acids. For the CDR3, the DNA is TGTGCCAGCAGCCGGACAGGGAACGGGGAGCTGTTTTTT. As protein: CASSRTGNGELFF.

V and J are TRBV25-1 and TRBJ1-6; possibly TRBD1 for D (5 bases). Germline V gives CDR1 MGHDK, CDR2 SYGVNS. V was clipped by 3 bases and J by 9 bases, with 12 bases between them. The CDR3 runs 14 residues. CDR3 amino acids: CASSDNGGGSPLHF. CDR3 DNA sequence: TGTGCCAGCAGTGACAACGGGGGTGGTTCACCCCTCCACTTT.

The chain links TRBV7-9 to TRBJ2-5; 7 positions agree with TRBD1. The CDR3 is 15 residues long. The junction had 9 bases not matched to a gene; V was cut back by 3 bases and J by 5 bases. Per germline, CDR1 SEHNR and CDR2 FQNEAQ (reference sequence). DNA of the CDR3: TGTGCCAGCAGCTTCATAACAGGGGTTCCGGAGACCCAGTACTTC. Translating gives CASSFITGVPETQYF.

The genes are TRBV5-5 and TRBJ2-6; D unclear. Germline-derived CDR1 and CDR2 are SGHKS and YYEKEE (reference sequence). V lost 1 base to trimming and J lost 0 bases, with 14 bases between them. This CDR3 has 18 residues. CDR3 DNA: TGTGCCAGCAGCTTGAGGAGCAAACCGAGCTCTGGGGCCAACGTCCTGACTTTC. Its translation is CASSLRSKPSSGANVLTF.

The CDR3 DNA reads TGTGCCAGCAGATCCCGCGGGGAAGCTTTCTTT. Translated: CASRSRGEAFF. The genes are TRBV11-3 and TRBJ1-1; D is unclear. The V gene lost 6 bases and the J gene lost 8 bases, with 10 bases spanning the gap. CDR1 is SGHNT and CDR2 is YENEEA in the germline V gene. The CDR3 covers 11 residues.

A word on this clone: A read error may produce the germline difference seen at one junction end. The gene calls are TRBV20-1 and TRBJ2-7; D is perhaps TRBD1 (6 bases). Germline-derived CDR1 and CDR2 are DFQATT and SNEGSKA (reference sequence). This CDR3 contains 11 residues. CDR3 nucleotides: TGCAGTGCCCTAGTTCGGGACACTCTAATCTTC. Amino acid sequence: CSALVRDTLIF.

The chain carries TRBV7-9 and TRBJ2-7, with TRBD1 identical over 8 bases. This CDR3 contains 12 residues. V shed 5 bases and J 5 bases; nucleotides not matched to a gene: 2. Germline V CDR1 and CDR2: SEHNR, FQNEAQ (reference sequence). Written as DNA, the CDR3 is TGTGCCAGCAGCACGGACAGGGACGAGCAGTACTTC. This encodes CASSTDRDEQYF.

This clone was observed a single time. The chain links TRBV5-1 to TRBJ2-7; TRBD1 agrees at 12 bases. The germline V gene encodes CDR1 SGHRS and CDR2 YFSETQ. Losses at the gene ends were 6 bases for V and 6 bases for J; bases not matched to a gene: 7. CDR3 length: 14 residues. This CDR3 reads CASMKGTGGTEQYF. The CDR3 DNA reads TGCGCCAGCATGAAGGGGACAGGGGGCACCGAGCAGTACTTC.

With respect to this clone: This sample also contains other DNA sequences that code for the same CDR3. For the CDR3, the DNA is TGTGCCAGCTCACCAGGACAGATGAACACTGAAGCTTTCTTT. As protein: CASSPGQMNTEAFF. The chain joins TRBV18 to TRBJ1-1; D is perhaps TRBD1 (6 bases). Trimming pared 2 bases from V and 0 bases from J, leaving 7 bases between. CDR3 length equals 14 residues. Germline loops: CDR1 KGHSH, CDR2 LQKENI.

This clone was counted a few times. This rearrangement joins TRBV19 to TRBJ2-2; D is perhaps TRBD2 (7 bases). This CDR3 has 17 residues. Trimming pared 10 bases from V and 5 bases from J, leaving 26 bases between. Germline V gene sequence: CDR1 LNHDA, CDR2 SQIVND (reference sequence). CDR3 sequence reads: CATTPFSGGPGTGELFF. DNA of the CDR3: TGTGCCACCACCCCTTTTTCCGGGGGGCCCGGTACCGGGGAGCTGTTTTTT.

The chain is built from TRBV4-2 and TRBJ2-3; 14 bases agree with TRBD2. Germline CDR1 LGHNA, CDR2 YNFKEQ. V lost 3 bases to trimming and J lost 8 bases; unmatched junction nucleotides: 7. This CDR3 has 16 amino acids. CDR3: CASSQTSGTSGGTQYF. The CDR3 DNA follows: TGTGCCAGCAGCCAGACGTCCGGGACTAGCGGGGGTACGCAGTATTTT.

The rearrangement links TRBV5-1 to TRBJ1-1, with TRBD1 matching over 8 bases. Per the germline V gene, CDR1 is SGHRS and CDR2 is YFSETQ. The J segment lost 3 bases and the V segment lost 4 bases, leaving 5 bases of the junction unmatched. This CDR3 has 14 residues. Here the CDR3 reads CASSRIQGDTEAFF. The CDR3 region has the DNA TGCGCCAGCAGCCGCATACAGGGGGACACTGAAGCTTTCTTT.

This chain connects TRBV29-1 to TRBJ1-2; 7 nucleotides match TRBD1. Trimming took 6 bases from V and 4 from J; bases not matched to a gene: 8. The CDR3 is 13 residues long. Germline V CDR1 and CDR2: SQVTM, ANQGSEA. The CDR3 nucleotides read TGCAGCGTCCAAACCGGGACAGCCTATGGCTACACCTTC. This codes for CSVQTGTAYGYTF.

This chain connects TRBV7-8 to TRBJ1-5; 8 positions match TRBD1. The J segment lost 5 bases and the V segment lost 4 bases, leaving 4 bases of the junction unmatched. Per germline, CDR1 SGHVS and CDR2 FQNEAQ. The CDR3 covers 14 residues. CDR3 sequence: CASSSGGFDQPQHF. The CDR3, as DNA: TGTGCCAGCAGCTCAGGGGGCTTCGATCAGCCCCAGCATTTT.

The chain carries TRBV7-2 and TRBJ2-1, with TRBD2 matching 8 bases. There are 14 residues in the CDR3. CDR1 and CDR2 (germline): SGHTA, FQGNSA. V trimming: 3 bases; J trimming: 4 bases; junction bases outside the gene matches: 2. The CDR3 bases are TGTGCCAGCAGCTTGCGGGGGGAGTACAATGAGCAGTTCTTC. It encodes CASSLRGEYNEQFF.

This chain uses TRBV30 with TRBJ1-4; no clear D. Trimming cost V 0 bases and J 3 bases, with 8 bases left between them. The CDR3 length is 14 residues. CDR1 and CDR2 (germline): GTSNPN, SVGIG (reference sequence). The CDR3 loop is CAWSVRGPNEKLFF. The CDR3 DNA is TGTGCCTGGAGTGTACGAGGTCCTAATGAAAAACTGTTTTTT.

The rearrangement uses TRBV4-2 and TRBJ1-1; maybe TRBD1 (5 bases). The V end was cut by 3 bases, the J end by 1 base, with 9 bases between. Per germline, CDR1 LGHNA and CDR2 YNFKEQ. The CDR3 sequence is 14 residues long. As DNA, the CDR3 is TGTGCCAGCAGCCAGAGACAGCAGAACACTGAAGCTTTCTTT. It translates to CASSQRQQNTEAFF.

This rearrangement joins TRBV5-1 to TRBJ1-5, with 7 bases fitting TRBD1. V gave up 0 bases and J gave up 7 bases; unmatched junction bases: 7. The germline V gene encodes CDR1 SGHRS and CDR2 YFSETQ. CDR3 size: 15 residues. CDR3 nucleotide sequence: TGCGCCAGCAGCTTGGTAGGGGGCGTGGAGCAGCCCCAGCATTTT. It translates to CASSLVGGVEQPQHF.

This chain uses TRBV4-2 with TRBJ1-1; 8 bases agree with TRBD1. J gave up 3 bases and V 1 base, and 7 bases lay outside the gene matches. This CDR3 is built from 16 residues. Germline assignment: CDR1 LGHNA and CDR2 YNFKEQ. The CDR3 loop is CASSQAVDREHTEAFF. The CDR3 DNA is TGTGCCAGCAGCCAAGCTGTGGACAGGGAACACACTGAAGCTTTCTTT.

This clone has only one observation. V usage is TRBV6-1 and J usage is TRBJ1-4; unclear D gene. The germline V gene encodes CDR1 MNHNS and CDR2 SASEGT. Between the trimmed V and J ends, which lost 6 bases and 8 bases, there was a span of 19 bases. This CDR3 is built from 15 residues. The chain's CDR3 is CASRYPREEGEKLFF. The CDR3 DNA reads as TGTGCCAGCAGGTACCCTCGGGAAGAAGGCGAAAAACTGTTTTTT.